This T cell receptor beta chain was identified during a study of T cell responses to AZD1222 COVID-19 vaccine. The data were produced by immunoSEQ multiplex PCR, yet TCRdb's version contains in-frame clones alone and is incomplete. The repertoire holds around 130,000 clones, with around 88% as singletons. Whole-study findings and limits: There were repertoire samples only from the period after the peak T cell response.

Concerning this clone: Its target is unknown.

V was pared by 1 base and J by 2 bases, with 10 bases of the junction left unmatched. The CDR3 covers 18 residues. Germline V CDR1 and CDR2: SGHVS, FQNEAQ. The V call is TRBV7-8, the J call TRBJ2-3; TRBD2 matches at 9 bases. The sequenced sample was peripheral blood, obtained on day 0 of AZD1222 vaccination. This clonotype was obtained from an adult in good health. CDR3 amino acids: CASSLDVTSGDFTDTQYF. DNA of the CDR3: TGTGCCAGCAGCTTAGATGTGACTAGCGGAGATTTCACAGATACGCAGTATTTT.